One and the same sample provided the 8 T cell receptor beta chains below, sequenced in a study of blood T cell repertoires in COVID-19. Produced via immunoSEQ multiplex PCR; TCRdb's table is partial and in-frame only. The sample contains about 210,000 clones, approximately 86% of which appear only once. Material: peripheral blood. The receptors stem from a man in his sixties with acute or convalescent COVID-19.

The chain employs TRBV5-6 and TRBJ2-7, with TRBD1 identical over 10 bases. CDR1 and CDR2 (germline): SGHDT, YYEEEE. The length of the CDR3 is 16 residues. J was trimmed by 4 bases and V by 1 base; bases with no gene match: 8. CDR3 DNA: TGTGCCAGCAGCTTGAGGGGACAGGGGATCCCATACGAGCAGTACTTC. It is translated as CASSLRGQGIPYEQYF.

V usage is TRBV5-1 and J usage is TRBJ1-2; 8 bases align to TRBD1. This CDR3 region has 13 residues. The germline V gene has CDR1 SGHRS and CDR2 YFSETQ. V was clipped by 2 bases and J by 4 bases; unmatched bases: 1. The CDR3 loop is CASSFDRGYGYTF. The CDR3 bases are TGCGCCAGCAGCTTCGACAGGGGCTATGGCTACACCTTC.

The chain links TRBV27 to TRBJ1-1, with D possibly being TRBD1 (5 bases). The germline CDR1 and CDR2 sequences are MNHEY and SMNVEV (reference sequence). The length of the CDR3 is 14 residues. Trimming shortened V by 0 bases and J by 6 bases, and 11 bases separated the two germline ends. The chain's CDR3 is CASSLSMRGAEAFF. The DNA of the CDR3 is TGTGCCAGCAGTTTATCGATGCGGGGGGCTGAAGCTTTCTTT.

CDR3 nucleotides: TGTGCCAGCAGCTTACGGGGACAGAACTACGAGCAGTACTTC. As protein: CASSLRGQNYEQYF. This chain connects TRBV13 to TRBJ2-7; 7 bases line up with TRBD1. Trimming took 2 bases from V and 3 from J; bases not matched to a gene: 4. This CDR3 is 14 amino acids long. Germline CDR1 PRHDT, CDR2 FYEKMQ (reference sequence).

The V gene is TRBV19, the J gene TRBJ2-5; D is perhaps TRBD1 (6 bases). The germline gives CDR1 LNHDA, CDR2 SQIVND (reference sequence). Trimming took off 1 base at V and 4 bases at J, with 13 bases between the two ends. The CDR3 has 15 residues. The CDR3 sequence is CASSIGTDLVETQYF. Here the CDR3 DNA reads TGTGCCAGTAGTATAGGGACAGACCTTGTAGAGACCCAGTACTTC.

The chain joins TRBV18 to TRBJ1-2, with TRBD1 matching over 7 bases. The CDR3 runs to 15 residues. Germline V gene sequence: CDR1 KGHSH, CDR2 LQKENI. V was clipped by 4 bases and J by 3 bases; unmatched bases: 8. The DNA of the CDR3 is TGTGCCAGCTCACTACTCTCCGGGACAGACTATGGCTACACCTTC. It translates to CASSLLSGTDYGYTF. The full variable domain, rest sourced from reference TRBV18 and TRBJ1-2, is NAGVMQNPRHLVRRRGQEARLRCSPMKGHSHVYWYRQLPEEGLKFMVYLQKENIIDESGMPKERFSAEFPKEGPSILRIQQVVRGDSAAYFCASSLLSGTDYGYTFGSGTRLTVV.

The chain carries TRBV18 and TRBJ2-7; 7 bases match TRBD1. This CDR3 contains 16 residues. The germline CDR1 and CDR2 sequences are KGHSH and LQKENI. V lost 3 bases to trimming and J lost 0 bases; unmatched junction nucleotides: 8. The CDR3 loop reads CASSPQTGASSYEQYF. In DNA, the CDR3 is TGTGCCAGCTCACCGCAAACAGGGGCAAGCTCCTACGAGCAGTACTTC.

The rearrangement uses TRBV5-4 and TRBJ2-5; D possibly corresponds to TRBD2 (6 bases). The CDR3 has 14 residues. V lost 0 bases and J 4 bases, leaving 10 bases between the germline ends. Germline CDR1 SGHNT, CDR2 YYREEE (reference sequence). CDR3 region: CASSLAGAGETQYF. The DNA of the CDR3 is TGTGCCAGCAGCTTGGCCGGAGCGGGAGAGACCCAGTACTTC.